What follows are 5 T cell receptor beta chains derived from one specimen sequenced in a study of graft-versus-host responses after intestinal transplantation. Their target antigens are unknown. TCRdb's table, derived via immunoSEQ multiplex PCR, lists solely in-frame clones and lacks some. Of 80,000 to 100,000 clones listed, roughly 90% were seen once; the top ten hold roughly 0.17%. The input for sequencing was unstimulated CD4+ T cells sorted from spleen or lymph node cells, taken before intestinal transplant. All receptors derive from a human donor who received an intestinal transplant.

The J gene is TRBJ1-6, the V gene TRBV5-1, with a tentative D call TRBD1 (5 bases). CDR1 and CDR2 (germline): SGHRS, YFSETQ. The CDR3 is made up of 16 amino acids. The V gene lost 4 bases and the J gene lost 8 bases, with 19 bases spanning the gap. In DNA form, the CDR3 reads TGCGCCAGCAGCCTTGGGGCCAATCGCAATGATTCACCCCTCCACTTT. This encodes CASSLGANRNDSPLHF.

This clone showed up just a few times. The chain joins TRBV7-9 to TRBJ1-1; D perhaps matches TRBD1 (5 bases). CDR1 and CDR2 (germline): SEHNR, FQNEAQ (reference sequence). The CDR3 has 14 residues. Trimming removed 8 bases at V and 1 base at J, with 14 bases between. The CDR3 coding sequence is TGTGCCAGCTCGGATTACAGGCGGAACACTGAAGCTTTCTTT. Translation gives CASSDYRRNTEAFF.

The CDR3: CSAQGTGELFF. The CDR3 DNA is TGCAGTGCTCAGGGCACCGGGGAGCTGTTTTTT. The chain uses TRBV20-1 and TRBJ2-2; a weak D match, TRBD1 (5 bases). V shed 5 bases and J shed 4 bases, with 5 bases lying between them. CDR1 DFQATT and CDR2 SNEGSKA come from the germline V gene (reference sequence). The CDR3 consists of 11 residues.

CDR3 DNA sequence: TGCGCCAGCAGCTTGGCGGGACGATATGGACAGGGGCTGAGGAACACTGAAGCTTTCTTT. Protein: CASSLAGRYGQGLRNTEAFF. The V gene is TRBV5-1, the J gene TRBJ1-1; 9 bases map to TRBD1. The CDR3 runs 20 residues. Germline V gene sequence: CDR1 SGHRS, CDR2 YFSETQ. V was pared by 0 bases and J by 1 base, with 16 bases of the junction left unmatched. Based on the CDR3 plus reference TRBV5-1 and TRBJ1-1, the full variable domain is KAGVTQTPRYLIKTRGQQVTLSCSPISGHRSVSWYQQTPGQGLQFLFEYFSETQRNKGNFPGRFSGRQFSNSRSEMNVSTLELGDSALYLCASSLAGRYGQGLRNTEAFFGQGTRLTVV.

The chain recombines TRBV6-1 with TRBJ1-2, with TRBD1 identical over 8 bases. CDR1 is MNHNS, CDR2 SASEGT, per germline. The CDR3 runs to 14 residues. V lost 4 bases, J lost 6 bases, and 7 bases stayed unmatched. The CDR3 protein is CASSGPDRGNGYTF. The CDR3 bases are TGTGCCAGCAGTGGACCCGACAGGGGTAATGGCTACACCTTC.